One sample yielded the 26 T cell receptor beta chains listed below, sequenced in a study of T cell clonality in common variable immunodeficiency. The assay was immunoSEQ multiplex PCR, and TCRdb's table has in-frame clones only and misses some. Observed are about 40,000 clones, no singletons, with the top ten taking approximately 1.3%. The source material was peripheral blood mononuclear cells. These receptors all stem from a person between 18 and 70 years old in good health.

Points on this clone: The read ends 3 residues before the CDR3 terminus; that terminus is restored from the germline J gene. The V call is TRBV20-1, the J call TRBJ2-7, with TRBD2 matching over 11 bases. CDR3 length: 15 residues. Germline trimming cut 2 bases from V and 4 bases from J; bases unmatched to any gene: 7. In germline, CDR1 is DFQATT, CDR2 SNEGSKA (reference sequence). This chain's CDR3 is CSARSTSGKIYEQYF. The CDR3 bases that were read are TGCAGTGCTAGATCGACTAGCGGGAAAATATACGAG.

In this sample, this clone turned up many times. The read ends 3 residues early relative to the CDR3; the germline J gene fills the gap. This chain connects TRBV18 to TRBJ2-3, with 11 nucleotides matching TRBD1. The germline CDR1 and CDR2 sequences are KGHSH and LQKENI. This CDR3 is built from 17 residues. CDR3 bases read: TGTGCCAGCTCACCGCTCGGGACAGGGGGGTACCAAGAGACG. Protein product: CASSPLGTGGYQET. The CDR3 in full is CASSPLGTGGYQETQYF.

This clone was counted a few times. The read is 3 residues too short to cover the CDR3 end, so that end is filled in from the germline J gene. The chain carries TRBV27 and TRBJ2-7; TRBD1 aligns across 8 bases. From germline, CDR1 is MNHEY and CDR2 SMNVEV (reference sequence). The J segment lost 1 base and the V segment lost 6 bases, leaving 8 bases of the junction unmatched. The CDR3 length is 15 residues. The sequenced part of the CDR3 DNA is TGTGCCAGCAGCCTAGGGACAGGCTGGTCCTACGAG. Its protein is CASSLGTGWSYE. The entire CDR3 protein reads CASSLGTGWSYEQYF.

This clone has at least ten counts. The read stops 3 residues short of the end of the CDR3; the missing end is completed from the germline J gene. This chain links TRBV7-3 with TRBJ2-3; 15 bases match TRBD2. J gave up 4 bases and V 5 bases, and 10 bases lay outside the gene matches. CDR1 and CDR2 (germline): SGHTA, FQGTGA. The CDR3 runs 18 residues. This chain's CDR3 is CASSHGLAGGPLADTQYF. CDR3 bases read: TGTGCCAGCAGCCATGGACTAGCGGGAGGGCCTCTCGCAGATACG.

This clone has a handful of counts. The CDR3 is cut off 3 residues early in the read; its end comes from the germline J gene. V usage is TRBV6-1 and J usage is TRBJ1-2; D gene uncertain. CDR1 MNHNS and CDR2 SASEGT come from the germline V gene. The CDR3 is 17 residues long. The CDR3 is CASSEAGAGMGTDTYTF. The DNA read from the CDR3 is TGTGCCAGCAGTGAAGCAGGAGCGGGAATGGGCACAGATACC.

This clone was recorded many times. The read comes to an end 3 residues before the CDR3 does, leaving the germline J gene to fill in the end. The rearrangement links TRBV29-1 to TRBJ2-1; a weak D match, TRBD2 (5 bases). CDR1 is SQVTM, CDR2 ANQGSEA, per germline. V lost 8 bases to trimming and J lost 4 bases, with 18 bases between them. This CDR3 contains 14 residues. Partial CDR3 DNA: TGCAGCCTACTAGGCGGACTTGCGTACAATGAG. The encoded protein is CSLLGGLAYNE. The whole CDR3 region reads CSLLGGLAYNEQFF.

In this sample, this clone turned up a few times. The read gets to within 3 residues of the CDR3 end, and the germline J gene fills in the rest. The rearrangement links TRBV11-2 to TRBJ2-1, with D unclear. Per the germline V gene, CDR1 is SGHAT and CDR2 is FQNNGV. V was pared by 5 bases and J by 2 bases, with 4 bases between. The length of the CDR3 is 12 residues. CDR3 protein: CASSRAYNEQFF. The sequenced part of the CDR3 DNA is TGTGCCAGCAGCCGGGCCTACAATGAG.

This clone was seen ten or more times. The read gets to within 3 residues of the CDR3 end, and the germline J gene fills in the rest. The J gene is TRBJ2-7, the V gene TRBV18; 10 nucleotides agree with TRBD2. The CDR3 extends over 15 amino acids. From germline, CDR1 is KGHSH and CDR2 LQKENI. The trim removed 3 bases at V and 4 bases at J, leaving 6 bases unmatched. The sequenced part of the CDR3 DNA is TGTGCCAGCTCACCCTTACCTAGCGGGAGTTACGAG. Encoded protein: CASSPLPSGSYE. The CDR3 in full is CASSPLPSGSYEQYF.

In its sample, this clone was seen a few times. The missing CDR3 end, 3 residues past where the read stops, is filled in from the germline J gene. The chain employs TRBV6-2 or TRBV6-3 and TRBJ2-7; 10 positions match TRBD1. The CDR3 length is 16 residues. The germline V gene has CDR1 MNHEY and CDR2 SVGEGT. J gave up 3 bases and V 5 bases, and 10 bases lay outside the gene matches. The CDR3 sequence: CASSMRDRGDGYEQYF. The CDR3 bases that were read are TGTGCCAGCAGTATGAGGGACAGGGGCGATGGCTACGAG.

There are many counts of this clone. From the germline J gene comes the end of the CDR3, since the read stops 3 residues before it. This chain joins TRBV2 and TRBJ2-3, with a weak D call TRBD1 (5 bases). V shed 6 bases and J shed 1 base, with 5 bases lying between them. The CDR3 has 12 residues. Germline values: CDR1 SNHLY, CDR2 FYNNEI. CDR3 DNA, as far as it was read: TGTGCCAGCAGCAGGGGCACAGATACG. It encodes CASSRGTDT. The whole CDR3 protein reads CASSRGTDTQYF.

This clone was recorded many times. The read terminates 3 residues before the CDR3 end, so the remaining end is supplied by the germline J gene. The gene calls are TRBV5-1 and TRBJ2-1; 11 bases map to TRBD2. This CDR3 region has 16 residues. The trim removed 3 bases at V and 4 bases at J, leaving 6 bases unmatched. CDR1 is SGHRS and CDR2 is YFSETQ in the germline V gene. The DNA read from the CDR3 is TGCGCCAGCAGCTACTCCGGGACTAGCGGATACAATGAG. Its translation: CASSYSGTSGYNE. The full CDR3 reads CASSYSGTSGYNEQFF.

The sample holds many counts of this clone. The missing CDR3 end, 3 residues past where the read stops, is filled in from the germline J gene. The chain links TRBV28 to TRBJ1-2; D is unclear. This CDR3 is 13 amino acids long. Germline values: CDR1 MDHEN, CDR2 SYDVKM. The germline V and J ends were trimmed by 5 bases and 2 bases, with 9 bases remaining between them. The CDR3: CASSPLLNYGYTF. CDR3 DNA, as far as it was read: TGTGCCAGCAGTCCCCTCCTAAACTATGGC.

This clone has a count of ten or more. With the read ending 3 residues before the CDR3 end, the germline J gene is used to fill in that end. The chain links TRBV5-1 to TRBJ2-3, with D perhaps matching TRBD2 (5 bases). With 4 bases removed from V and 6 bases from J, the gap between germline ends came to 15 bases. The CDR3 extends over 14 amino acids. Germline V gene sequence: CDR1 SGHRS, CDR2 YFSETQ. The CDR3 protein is CASSESLRGDTQYF. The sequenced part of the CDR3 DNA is TGCGCCAGCAGCGAGTCATTGAGAGGGGATACG.

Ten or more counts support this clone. CDR3 sequence: CAIAGGTGDTQYF. The sequenced CDR3 bases are TGTGCCATAGCGGGAGGAACTGGAGATACG. This sequence joins TRBV6-2 or TRBV6-3 and TRBJ2-3; the match to TRBD2 covers 10 bases. The CDR3 extends 3 residues past the end of the read, so its final part is completed from the germline J gene. The CDR3 runs to 13 residues. J gave up 5 bases and V 10 bases, and 6 bases lay outside the gene matches. CDR1 and CDR2 from the germline V gene are MNHEY and SVGEGT.

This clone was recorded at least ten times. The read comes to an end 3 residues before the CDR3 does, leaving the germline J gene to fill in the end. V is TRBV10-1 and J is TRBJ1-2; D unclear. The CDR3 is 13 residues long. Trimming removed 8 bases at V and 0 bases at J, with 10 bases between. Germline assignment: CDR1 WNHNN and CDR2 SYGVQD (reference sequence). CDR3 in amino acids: CASRGSANYGYTF. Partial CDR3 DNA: TGCGCCAGCCGTGGGTCCGCTAACTATGGC.

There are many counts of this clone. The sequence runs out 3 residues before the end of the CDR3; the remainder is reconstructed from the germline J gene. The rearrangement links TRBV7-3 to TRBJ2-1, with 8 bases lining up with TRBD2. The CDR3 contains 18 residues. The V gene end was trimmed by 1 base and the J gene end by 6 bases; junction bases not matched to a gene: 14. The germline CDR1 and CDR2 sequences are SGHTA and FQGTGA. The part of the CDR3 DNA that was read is TGTGCCAGCAGCTTAAGAGGTAGCGGGACGGGAATTGGCAATGAG. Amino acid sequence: CASSLRGSGTGIGNE. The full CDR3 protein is CASSLRGSGTGIGNEQFF.

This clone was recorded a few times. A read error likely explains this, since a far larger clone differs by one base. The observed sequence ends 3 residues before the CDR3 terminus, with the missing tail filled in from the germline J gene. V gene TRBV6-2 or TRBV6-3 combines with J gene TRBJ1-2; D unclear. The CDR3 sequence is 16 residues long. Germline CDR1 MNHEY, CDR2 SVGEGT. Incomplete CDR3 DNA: TGTGCCAGCAGACCGCTAGCGGGAGCGCTAAAAGAGACC. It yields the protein CASRPLAGALKET. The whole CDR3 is CASRPLAGALKETYTF.

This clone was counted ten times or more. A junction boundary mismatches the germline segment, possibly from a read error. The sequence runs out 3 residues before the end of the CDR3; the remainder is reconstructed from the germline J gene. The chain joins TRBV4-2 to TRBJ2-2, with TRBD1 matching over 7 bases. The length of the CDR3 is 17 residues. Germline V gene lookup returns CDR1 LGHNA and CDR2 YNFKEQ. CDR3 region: CASSLFAGTANTGELFF. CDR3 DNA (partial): TGCGCCAGCAGCCTATTCGCCGGGACAGCCAACACCGGGGAG.

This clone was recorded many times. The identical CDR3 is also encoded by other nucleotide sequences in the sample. CDR3 amino acids: CSATRQGSQPQHF. Partial CDR3 DNA: TGCAGTGCCACCCGACAGGGGAGTCAGCCC. The chain links TRBV20-1 to TRBJ1-5; 8 bases agree with TRBD1. The CDR3 is cut off 3 residues early in the read; its end comes from the germline J gene. After removal of 6 bases from V and 6 bases from J, the junction contained 7 bases not matched to a gene. The germline V gene encodes CDR1 DFQATT and CDR2 SNEGSKA (reference sequence). This CDR3 comprises 13 residues.

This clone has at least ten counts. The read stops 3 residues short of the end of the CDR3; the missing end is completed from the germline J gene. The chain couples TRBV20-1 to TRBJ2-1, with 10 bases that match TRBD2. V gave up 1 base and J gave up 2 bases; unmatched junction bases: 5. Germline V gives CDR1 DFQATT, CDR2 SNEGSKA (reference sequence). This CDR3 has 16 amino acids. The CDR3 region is CSARVASGGTYNEQFF. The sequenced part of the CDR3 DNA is TGCAGTGCTAGAGTGGCTAGCGGGGGCACCTACAATGAG.

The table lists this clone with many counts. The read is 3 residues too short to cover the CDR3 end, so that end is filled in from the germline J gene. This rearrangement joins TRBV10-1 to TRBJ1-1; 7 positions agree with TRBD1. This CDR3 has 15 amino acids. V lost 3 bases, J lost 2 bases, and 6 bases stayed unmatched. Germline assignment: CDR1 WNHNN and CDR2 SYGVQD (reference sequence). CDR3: CASSDRQGGNTEAFF. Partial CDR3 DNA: TGCGCCAGCAGTGACCGACAGGGTGGTAACACTGAA.

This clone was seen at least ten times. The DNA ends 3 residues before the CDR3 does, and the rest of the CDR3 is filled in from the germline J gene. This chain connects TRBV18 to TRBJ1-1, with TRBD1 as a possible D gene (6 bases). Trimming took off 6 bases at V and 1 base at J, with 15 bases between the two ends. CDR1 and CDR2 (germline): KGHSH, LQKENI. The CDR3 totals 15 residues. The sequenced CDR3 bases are TGTGCCAGCTCGGCTAAAGGGACACGGAACACTGAA. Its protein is CASSAKGTRNTE. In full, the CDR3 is CASSAKGTRNTEAFF.

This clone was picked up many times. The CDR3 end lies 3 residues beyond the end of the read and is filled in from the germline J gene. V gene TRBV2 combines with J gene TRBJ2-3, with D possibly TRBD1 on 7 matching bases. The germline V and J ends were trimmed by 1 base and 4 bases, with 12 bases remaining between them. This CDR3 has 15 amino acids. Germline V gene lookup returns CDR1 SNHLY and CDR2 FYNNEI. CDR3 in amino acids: CASSEGRGQADTQYF. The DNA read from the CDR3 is TGTGCCAGCAGTGAAGGGAGGGGGCAAGCAGATACG.

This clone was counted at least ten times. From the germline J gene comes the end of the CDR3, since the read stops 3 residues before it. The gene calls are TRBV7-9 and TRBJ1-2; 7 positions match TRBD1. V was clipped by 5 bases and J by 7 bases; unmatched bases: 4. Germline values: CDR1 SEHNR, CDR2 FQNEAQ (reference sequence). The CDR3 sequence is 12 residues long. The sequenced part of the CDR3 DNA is TGTGCCAGCAGCCCAACAGGGGCTGGC. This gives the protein CASSPTGAG. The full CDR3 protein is CASSPTGAGYTF.

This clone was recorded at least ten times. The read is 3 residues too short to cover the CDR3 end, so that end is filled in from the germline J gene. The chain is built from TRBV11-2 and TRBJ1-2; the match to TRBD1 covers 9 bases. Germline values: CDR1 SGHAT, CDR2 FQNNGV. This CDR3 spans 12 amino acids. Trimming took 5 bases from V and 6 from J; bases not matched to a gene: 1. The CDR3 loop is CASSRTGDGYTF. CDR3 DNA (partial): TGTGCCAGCAGCCGGACAGGGGATGGC. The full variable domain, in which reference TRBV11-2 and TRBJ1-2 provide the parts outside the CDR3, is EAGVAQSPRYKIIEKRQSVAFWCNPISGHATLYWYQQILGQGPKLLIQFQNNGVVDDSQLPKDRFSAERLKGVDSTLKIQPAKLEDSAVYLCASSRTGDGYTFGSGTRLTVV.

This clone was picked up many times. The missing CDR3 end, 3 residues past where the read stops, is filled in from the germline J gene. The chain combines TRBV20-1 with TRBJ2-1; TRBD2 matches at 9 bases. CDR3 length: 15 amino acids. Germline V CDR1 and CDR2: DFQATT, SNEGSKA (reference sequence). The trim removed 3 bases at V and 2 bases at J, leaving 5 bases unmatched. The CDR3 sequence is CSASGAGGPYNEQFF. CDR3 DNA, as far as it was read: TGCAGTGCTAGCGGAGCGGGAGGCCCCTACAATGAG.